The 26 T cell receptor beta chains below all came from one sample that was sequenced in a study of T-cell memory formation after mild COVID-19 (TCRdb year 2021). Libraries were prepared through 5' RACE. The reads were generated on an Illumina NovaSeq 6000. TCRdb itself trimmed the public reads at Q25 with fastp, ran MiXCR and retained productive beta chains. A single entry per CDR3 protein holds the most common genes and DNA from its merged rows. The sample includes around 510,000 distinct CDR3 sequences, with less than 25% observed a single time. The ten largest clonotypes hold approximately 8.4% of the sample. Specimen: PBMCs or a T cell subset sorted from them (not recorded which). These receptors all come from an adult woman who had mild COVID-19 (a few samples of this study predate the infection). The sample titles of this study are shuffled in the database, so cell type and time point are left out; the donor was told from shared clones.

This chain connects TRBV6-2 or TRBV6-3 to TRBJ1-1, with D unclear. This CDR3 region has 11 residues. V lost 2 bases and J lost 8, with 6 bases in between. Germline V gene data show CDR1 as MNHEY and CDR2 as SVGEGT. CDR3 loop: CASSYPGEAFF. Written as DNA, the CDR3 is TGTGCCAGCAGTTACCCGGGAGAAGCTTTCTTT.

About this clonotype itself: A read error may account for a junction end that differs from germline. The V call is TRBV12-3 or TRBV12-4, the J call TRBJ2-2; TRBD2 matches at 8 bases. This CDR3 is built from 15 residues. In DNA, the CDR3 is TGTGCCACCAGTCAAAGCGGGAGGAACACCGGGGAGCTGTTTTTT. Translating it yields CATSQSGRNTGELFF.

The genes are TRBV5-1 and TRBJ2-7, with 7 bases identical to TRBD1. V lost 3 bases, J lost 0 bases, and 6 bases stayed unmatched. Germline V gene sequence: CDR1 SGHRS, CDR2 YFSETQ. CDR3 size: 15 residues. The CDR3 loop reads CASSYSRQGSYEQYF. The CDR3 DNA reads TGCGCCAGCAGCTATAGTAGACAGGGCTCCTACGAGCAGTACTTC.

This clonotype occurred a few times. V gene TRBV7-9 combines with J gene TRBJ2-7, with 7 nucleotides matching TRBD1. Germline values: CDR1 SEHNR, CDR2 FQNEAQ (reference sequence). This CDR3 region has 14 residues. V lost 5 bases and J lost 2; bases outside the gene matches: 6. The CDR3 DNA reads as TGTGCCAGCAGCCCCCCGGGACAGCCCTACGAGCAGTACTTC. Protein product: CASSPPGQPYEQYF.

This clonotype was observed a handful of times. The V gene is TRBV7-9, the J gene TRBJ2-5; 11 bases line up with TRBD2. Losses at the gene ends were 5 bases for V and 0 bases for J; bases not matched to a gene: 8. This CDR3 is built from 17 residues. Germline V CDR1 and CDR2: SEHNR, FQNEAQ (reference sequence). As DNA, the CDR3 is TGTGCCAGCAGCCTGGGGACTAGCGGTGTCTACCAAGAGACCCAGTACTTC. This encodes CASSLGTSGVYQETQYF.

CDR3 residues: CASSTYRGLRTEAFF. The CDR3 DNA reads as TGTGCCAGCTCAACTTACAGGGGGCTAAGGACTGAAGCTTTCTTT. The chain carries TRBV5-6 and TRBJ1-1; TRBD1 aligns across 9 bases. This CDR3 spans 15 amino acids. J was trimmed by 5 bases and V by 7 bases; bases with no gene match: 12. Per germline, CDR1 SGHDT and CDR2 YYEEEE.

This chain uses TRBV12-3 or TRBV12-4 with TRBJ1-1; D is ambiguous. The V gene lost 7 bases and the J gene lost 0 bases, with 9 bases spanning the gap. This CDR3 comprises 13 residues. The CDR3 is CASKVRMNTEAFF. The CDR3 region has the DNA TGTGCCAGCAAGGTGAGGATGAACACTGAAGCTTTCTTT.

The rearrangement uses TRBV10-3 and TRBJ2-7; 14 positions agree with TRBD2. The V segment lost 6 bases and the J segment 8 bases; nucleotides outside the gene matches: 3. Germline loops: CDR1 ENHRY, CDR2 SYGVKD. The CDR3 is 13 amino acids. The CDR3: CAIRGTSGSKQYF. The CDR3, as DNA: TGTGCCATCAGGGGGACTAGCGGGAGCAAGCAGTACTTC.

The table lists this clonotype with a few counts. J is TRBJ2-2 and V is TRBV6-6; possibly TRBD2 for D (6 bases). V gave up 6 bases and J gave up 1 base, with 18 bases separating them. The CDR3 has 17 amino acids. Germline V gene sequence: CDR1 MNHNY, CDR2 SVGAGI (reference sequence). The CDR3 region has the DNA TGTGCCAGCAGGTTGGGGGTTGCGGGGTTGAACACCGGGGAGCTGTTTTTT. Its translation: CASRLGVAGLNTGELFF.

This clonotype occurred many times. This sequence joins TRBV11-1 and TRBJ1-1; D is uncertain. The germline V gene has CDR1 SGHAT and CDR2 FQDESV (reference sequence). This CDR3 comprises 13 residues. Trimming pared 2 bases from V and 2 bases from J, leaving 6 bases between. The CDR3 sequence is CASSLILNTEAFF. The CDR3 DNA reads TGTGCCAGCAGCTTAATACTAAACACTGAAGCTTTCTTT.

The chain joins TRBV6-5 to TRBJ1-2; 9 positions match TRBD1. CDR3 length: 15 residues. Germline CDR1 and CDR2: MNHEY and SVGAGI. V lost 0 bases, J lost 7 bases, and 6 bases stayed unmatched. The CDR3 protein is CASSYSTGQGFGYTF. The CDR3 DNA is TGTGCCAGCAGTTACTCGACAGGACAGGGGTTTGGCTACACCTTC.

V gene TRBV20-1 combines with J gene TRBJ1-4; TRBD1 matches 8 bases. Germline V gene lookup returns CDR1 DFQATT and CDR2 SNEGSKA (reference sequence). The CDR3 length is 15 residues. Trimming cost V 1 base and J 4 bases; bases outside gene matches: 5. The CDR3 region has the DNA TGCAGTGCTAGAGCCGGGACAGGACGTAATGAAAAACTGTTTTTT. Its protein is CSARAGTGRNEKLFF.

The chain recombines TRBV30 with TRBJ2-6, with no clear D. The germline V and J ends were trimmed by 4 bases and 2 bases, with 15 bases remaining between them. The CDR3 totals 16 residues. In germline, CDR1 is GTSNPN, CDR2 SVGIG (reference sequence). CDR3 region: CAWTPRTGPGANVLTF. CDR3 bases: TGTGCCTGGACTCCTAGGACCGGCCCTGGGGCCAACGTCCTGACTTTC.

There are a few counts of this clonotype. The chain uses TRBV6-6 and TRBJ2-3; 11 nucleotides line up with TRBD2. The CDR3 extends over 17 amino acids. V was clipped by 8 bases and J by 4 bases; unmatched bases: 14. Germline V gene lookup returns CDR1 MNHNY and CDR2 SVGAGI (reference sequence). The CDR3 coding sequence is TGTGCCAGCGGCTCCCGCGCCGGGACTAGCGGTTCAGATACGCAGTATTTT. It encodes CASGSRAGTSGSDTQYF.

The chain uses TRBV10-3 and TRBJ2-7; 9 bases fit TRBD1. V lost 10 bases to trimming and J lost 0 bases; unmatched junction nucleotides: 4. Germline assignment: CDR1 ENHRY and CDR2 SYGVKD. The length of the CDR3 is 13 residues. As DNA, the CDR3 is TGTGCCACCGGGACAGGGAGCTCCTACGAGCAGTACTTC. It encodes CATGTGSSYEQYF.

Regarding this clonotype: A read error is possible here, since a much larger clone lies one base away. This CDR3 fails to terminate in the conserved phenylalanine or tryptophan, so it likely reflects a read error. The V call is TRBV29-1, the J call TRBJ2-5; the D gene is possibly TRBD2 (6 bases). Trimming removed 3 bases from V and 4 bases from J, with 9 bases in between. The CDR3 sequence is 12 residues long. Per germline, CDR1 SQVTM and CDR2 ANQGSEA. For the CDR3, the DNA is TGCAGCGTTGAGGGGGGACGAGAGACCCAGTACTTG. Translating it yields CSVEGGRETQYL.

J is TRBJ1-1 and V is TRBV20-1; no definite D call. Trimming stripped 5 bases from V and 1 base from J, with 8 bases between. This CDR3 contains 12 residues. CDR1 and CDR2 from the germline V gene are DFQATT and SNEGSKA (reference sequence). The CDR3 region is CSAPPGNTEAFF. In nucleotides, the CDR3 is TGCAGTGCTCCTCCAGGGAACACTGAAGCTTTCTTT.

A few counts support this clonotype. The rearrangement links TRBV5-1 to TRBJ2-7; D is ambiguous. V lost 0 bases and J lost 1, with 8 bases in between. This CDR3 comprises 14 residues. From germline, CDR1 is SGHRS and CDR2 YFSETQ. The DNA of the CDR3 is TGCGCCAGCAGCTTGGAGGTTGAGTCCTACGAGCAGTACTTC. This gives the protein CASSLEVESYEQYF. The variable domain in full, with the rest retrieved from reference TRBV5-1 and TRBJ2-7, is KAGVTQTPRYLIKTRGQQVTLSCSPISGHRSVSWYQQTPGQGLQFLFEYFSETQRNKGNFPGRFSGRQFSNSRSEMNVSTLELGDSALYLCASSLEVESYEQYFGPGTRLTVT.

This clonotype has a count of ten or more. The chain recombines TRBV2 with TRBJ1-2; the D is unclear. The germline CDR1 and CDR2 sequences are SNHLY and FYNNEI. Trimming took 6 bases from V and 8 from J, leaving 25 bases between them. This CDR3 has 16 residues. The CDR3 here is CASSLGRQSTPGGYTF. CDR3 bases: TGTGCCAGCAGCCTGGGCCGGCAATCCACCCCGGGAGGCTACACCTTC.

This clonotype was detected a few times. This chain connects TRBV14 to TRBJ2-4; 9 positions match TRBD1. J lost 4 bases, V lost 3 bases, and 7 bases had no gene match. Germline CDR1 reads SGHDN; CDR2 reads FVKESK. CDR3 length equals 16 residues. CDR3: CASSHGQGRIKNIQYF. The CDR3 DNA is TGTGCCAGCAGCCACGGACAGGGGCGAATTAAAAACATTCAGTACTTC.

This chain joins TRBV15 and TRBJ2-1; D uncertain. CDR1 LNHNV and CDR2 YYDKDF come from the germline V gene (reference sequence). Trimming took off 0 bases at V and 3 bases at J, with 3 bases between the two ends. The CDR3 covers 13 residues. CDR3 in amino acids: CATSREVYNEQFF. The CDR3 nucleotides read TGTGCCACCAGCAGAGAAGTCTACAATGAGCAGTTCTTC.

This chain uses TRBV20-1 with TRBJ2-3; 13 positions agree with TRBD2. The CDR3 is 15 amino acids. V lost 6 bases, J lost 4 bases, and 7 bases stayed unmatched. The germline V gene has CDR1 DFQATT and CDR2 SNEGSKA (reference sequence). CDR3 sequence (DNA): TGCAGTGCAAAGAGACTAGCGGGGGGACCAGATACGCAGTATTTT. Amino acid sequence: CSAKRLAGGPDTQYF.

The chain employs TRBV29-1 and TRBJ1-2; weak D call: TRBD1 (5 bases). The germline V and J ends were trimmed by 6 bases and 8 bases, with 25 bases remaining between them. The CDR3 length is 15 residues. Germline-derived CDR1 and CDR2 are SQVTM and ANQGSEA. Written as DNA, the CDR3 is TGCAGCGTGTACGGTACTGGGGCGTCAGACGAGGGCTACACCTTC. Translated: CSVYGTGASDEGYTF.

In DNA, the CDR3 is TGCAGCGTTCGATTCTCAGGAGAAGCTTTCTTT. Translation: CSVRFSGEAFF. The J gene is TRBJ1-1, the V gene TRBV29-1; no definite D call. Germline CDR1 and CDR2: SQVTM and ANQGSEA. The CDR3 runs 11 residues. V shed 5 bases and J shed 8 bases, with 12 bases lying between them.

This clonotype was seen a few times. This chain joins TRBV29-1 and TRBJ2-7; 8 bases match TRBD1. CDR1 is SQVTM and CDR2 is ANQGSEA in the germline V gene. This CDR3 spans 14 amino acids. J gave up 1 base and V 1 base, and 3 bases lay outside the gene matches. For the CDR3, the DNA is TGCAGCGTTGAAGCGACAGGGGAGTCCTACGAGCAGTACTTC. It yields the protein CSVEATGESYEQYF.

This clonotype showed up just a few times. This chain's CDR3 is CASSRDRGDQPQHF. CDR3 DNA sequence: TGTGCCAGCAGTCGGGACAGGGGGGATCAGCCCCAGCATTTT. The rearrangement joins TRBV2 to TRBJ1-5; 11 nucleotides match TRBD1. Unmatched junction bases numbered 2, after V lost 5 bases and J lost 5 bases. The germline V gene has CDR1 SNHLY and CDR2 FYNNEI. This CDR3 region has 14 residues.